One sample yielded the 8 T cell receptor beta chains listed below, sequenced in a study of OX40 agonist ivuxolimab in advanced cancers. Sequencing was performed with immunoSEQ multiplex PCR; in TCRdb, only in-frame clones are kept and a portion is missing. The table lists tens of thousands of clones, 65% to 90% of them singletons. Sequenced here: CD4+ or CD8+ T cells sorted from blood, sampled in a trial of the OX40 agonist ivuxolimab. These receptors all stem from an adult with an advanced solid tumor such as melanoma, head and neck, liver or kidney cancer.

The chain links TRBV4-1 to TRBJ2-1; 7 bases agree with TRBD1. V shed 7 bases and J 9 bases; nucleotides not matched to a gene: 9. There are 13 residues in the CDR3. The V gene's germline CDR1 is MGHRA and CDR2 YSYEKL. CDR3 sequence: CASTETGLREQFF. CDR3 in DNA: TGCGCCAGCACTGAGACAGGGTTGCGTGAGCAGTTCTTC.

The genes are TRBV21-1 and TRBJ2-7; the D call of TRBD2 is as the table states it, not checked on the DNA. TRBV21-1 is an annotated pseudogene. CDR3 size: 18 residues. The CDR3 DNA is TGTGCCAGCAGCAAAGGCGGGACTTTTCCCAACTTCCCTTACGAGCAGTACTTC. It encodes CASSKGGTFPNFPYEQYF.

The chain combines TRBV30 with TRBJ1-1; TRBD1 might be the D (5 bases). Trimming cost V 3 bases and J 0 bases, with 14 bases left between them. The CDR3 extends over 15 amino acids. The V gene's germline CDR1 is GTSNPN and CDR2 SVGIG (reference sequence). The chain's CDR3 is CAWSGSGRMNTEAFF. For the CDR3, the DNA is TGTGCCTGGAGCGGTTCGGGGCGCATGAACACTGAAGCTTTCTTT.

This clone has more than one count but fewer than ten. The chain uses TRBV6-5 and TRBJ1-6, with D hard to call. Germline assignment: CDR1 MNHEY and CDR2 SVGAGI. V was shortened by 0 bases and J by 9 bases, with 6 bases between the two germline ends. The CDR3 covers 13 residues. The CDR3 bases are TGTGCCAGCAGTTACTCACGGGGTTCACCCCTCCACTTT. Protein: CASSYSRGSPLHF.

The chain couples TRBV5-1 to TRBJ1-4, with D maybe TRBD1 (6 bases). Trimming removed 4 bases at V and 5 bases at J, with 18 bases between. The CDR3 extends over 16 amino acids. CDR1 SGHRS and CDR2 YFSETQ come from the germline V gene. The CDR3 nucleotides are TGCGCCAGCAGCGCAGACCCACAGGGCCCGAATGAAAAACTGTTTTTT. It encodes CASSADPQGPNEKLFF.

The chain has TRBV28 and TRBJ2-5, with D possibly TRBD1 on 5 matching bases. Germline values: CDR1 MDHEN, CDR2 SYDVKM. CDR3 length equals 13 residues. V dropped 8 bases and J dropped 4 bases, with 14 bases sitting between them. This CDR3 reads CASRSGARETQYF. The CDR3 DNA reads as TGTGCCAGCCGGAGTGGGGCGCGAGAGACCCAGTACTTC.

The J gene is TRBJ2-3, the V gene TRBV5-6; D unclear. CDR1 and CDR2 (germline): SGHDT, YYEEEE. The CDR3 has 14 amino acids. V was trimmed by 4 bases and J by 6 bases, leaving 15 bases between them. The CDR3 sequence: CASSAGPTEDTQYF. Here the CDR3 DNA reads TGTGCCAGCAGCGCCGGGCCGACCGAGGATACGCAGTATTTT.

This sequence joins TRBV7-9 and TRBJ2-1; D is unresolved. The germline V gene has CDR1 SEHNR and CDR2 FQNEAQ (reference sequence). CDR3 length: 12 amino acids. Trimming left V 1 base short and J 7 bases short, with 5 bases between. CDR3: CASSLVRNEQFF. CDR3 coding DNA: TGTGCCAGCAGCTTAGTTAGGAATGAGCAGTTCTTC.